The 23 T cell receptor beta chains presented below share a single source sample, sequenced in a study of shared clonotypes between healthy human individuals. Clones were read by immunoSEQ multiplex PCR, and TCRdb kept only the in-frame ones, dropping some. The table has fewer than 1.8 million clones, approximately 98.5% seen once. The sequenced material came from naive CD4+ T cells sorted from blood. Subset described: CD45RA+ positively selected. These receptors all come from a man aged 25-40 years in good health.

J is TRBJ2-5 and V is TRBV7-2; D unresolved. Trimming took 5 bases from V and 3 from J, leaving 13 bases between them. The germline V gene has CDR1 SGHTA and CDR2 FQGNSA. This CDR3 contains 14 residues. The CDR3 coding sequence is TGTGCCAGCAGCCGAAGGGCGGATAAAGAGACCCAGTACTTC. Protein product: CASSRRADKETQYF.

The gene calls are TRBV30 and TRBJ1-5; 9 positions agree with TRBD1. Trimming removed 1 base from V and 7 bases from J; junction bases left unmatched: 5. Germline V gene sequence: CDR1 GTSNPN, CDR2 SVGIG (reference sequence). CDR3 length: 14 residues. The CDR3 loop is CAWSGTGVGQPQHF. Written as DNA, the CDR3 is TGTGCCTGGAGTGGGACAGGGGTTGGCCAGCCCCAGCATTTT.

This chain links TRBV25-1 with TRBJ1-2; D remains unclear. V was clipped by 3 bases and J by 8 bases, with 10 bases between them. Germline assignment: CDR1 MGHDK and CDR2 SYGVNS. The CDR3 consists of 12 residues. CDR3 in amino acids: CASSDTLGGYTF. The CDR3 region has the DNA TGTGCCAGCAGTGACACTTTAGGAGGCTACACCTTC.

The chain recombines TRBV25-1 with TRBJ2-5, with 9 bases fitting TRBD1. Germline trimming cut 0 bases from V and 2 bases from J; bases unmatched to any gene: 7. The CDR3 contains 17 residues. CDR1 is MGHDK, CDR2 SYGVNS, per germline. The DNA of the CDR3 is TGTGCCAGCAGTGAATATAAGGGGACAGGGCCGCAAGAGACCCAGTACTTC. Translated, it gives CASSEYKGTGPQETQYF.

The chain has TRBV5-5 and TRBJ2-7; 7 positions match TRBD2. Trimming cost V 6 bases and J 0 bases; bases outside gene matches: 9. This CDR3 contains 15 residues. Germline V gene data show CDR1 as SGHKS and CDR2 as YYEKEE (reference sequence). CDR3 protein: CASIKAGGSSYEQYF. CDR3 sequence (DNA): TGTGCCAGCATCAAGGCGGGCGGGAGCTCCTACGAGCAGTACTTC. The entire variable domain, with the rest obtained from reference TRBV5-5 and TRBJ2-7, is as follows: DAGVTQSPTHLIKTRGQQVTLRCSPISGHKSVSWYQQVLGQGPQFIFQYYEKEERGRGNFPDRFSARQFPNYSSELNVNALLLGDSALYLCASIKAGGSSYEQYFGPGTRLTVT.

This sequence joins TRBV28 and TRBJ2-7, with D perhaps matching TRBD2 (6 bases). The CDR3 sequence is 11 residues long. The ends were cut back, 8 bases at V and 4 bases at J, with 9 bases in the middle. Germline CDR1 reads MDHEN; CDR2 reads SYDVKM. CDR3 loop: CASALAYEQYF. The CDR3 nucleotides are TGTGCCAGCGCTCTAGCGTACGAGCAGTACTTC.

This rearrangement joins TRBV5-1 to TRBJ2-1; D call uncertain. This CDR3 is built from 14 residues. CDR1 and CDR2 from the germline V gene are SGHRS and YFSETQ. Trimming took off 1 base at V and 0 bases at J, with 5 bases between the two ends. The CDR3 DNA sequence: TGCGCCAGCAGCTTGCAGAGCTCCTACAATGAGCAGTTCTTC. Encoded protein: CASSLQSSYNEQFF.

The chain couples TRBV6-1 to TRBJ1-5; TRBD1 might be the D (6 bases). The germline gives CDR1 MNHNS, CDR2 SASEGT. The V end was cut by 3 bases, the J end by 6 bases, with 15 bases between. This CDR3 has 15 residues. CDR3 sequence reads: CASSDRAGVSQPQHF. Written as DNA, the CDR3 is TGTGCCAGCAGTGATCGGGCAGGGGTTAGTCAGCCCCAGCATTTT.

This chain's CDR3 is CATSGRTSGSTIGELFF. DNA for the CDR3: TGTGCCACCAGCGGAAGGACTAGCGGGAGTACCATCGGGGAGCTGTTTTTT. The chain employs TRBV15 and TRBJ2-2; TRBD2 matches 13 bases. The CDR3 runs 17 residues. The V segment lost 5 bases and the J segment 7 bases; nucleotides outside the gene matches: 10. Germline values: CDR1 LNHNV, CDR2 YYDKDF (reference sequence).

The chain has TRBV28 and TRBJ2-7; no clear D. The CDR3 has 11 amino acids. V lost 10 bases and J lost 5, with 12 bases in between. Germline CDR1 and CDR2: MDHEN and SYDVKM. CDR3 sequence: CATRSGDEQYF. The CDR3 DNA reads TGTGCCACCCGCAGTGGTGACGAGCAGTACTTC.

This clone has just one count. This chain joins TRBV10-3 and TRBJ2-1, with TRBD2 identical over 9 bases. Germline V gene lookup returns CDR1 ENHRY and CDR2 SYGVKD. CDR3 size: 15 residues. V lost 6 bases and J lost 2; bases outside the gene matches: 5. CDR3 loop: CAIRVREGTYNEQFF. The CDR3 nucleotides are TGTGCCATCAGGGTGCGGGAGGGGACCTACAATGAGCAGTTCTTC.

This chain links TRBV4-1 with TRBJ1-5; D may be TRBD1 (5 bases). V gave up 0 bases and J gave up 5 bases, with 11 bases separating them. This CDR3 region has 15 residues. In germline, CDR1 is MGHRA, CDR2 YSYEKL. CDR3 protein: CASSQDRGRYQPQHF. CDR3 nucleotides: TGCGCCAGCAGCCAAGATAGGGGACGGTATCAGCCCCAGCATTTT.

The chain's CDR3 is CASSVDRERWYF. In DNA, the CDR3 is TGTGCCAGCAGCGTGGACCGGGAGAGATGGTATTTT. The V and J genes are TRBV7-2 and TRBJ2-3, with D possibly TRBD2 on 6 matching bases. V lost 5 bases and J 14 bases, leaving 17 bases between the germline ends. CDR1 is SGHTA, CDR2 FQGNSA, per germline. CDR3 length: 12 amino acids.

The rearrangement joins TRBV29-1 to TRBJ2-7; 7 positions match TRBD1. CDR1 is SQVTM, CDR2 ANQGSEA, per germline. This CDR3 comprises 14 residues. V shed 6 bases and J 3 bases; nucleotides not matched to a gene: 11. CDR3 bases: TGCAGCGTCACGCGACAGGGACGATTCTACGAGCAGTACTTC. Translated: CSVTRQGRFYEQYF.

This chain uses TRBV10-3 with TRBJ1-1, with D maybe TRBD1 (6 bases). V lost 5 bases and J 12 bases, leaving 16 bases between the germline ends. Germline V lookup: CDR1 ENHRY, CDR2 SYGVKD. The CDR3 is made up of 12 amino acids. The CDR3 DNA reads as TGTGCCATCAGTACCCTGACAGGTTTGACTTTCTTT. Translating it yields CAISTLTGLTFF.

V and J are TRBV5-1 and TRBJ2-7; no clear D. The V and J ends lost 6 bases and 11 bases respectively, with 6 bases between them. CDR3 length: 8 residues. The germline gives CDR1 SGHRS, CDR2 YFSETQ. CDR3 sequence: CASKQKYF. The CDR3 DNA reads TGCGCCAGCAAACAGAAGTACTTC.

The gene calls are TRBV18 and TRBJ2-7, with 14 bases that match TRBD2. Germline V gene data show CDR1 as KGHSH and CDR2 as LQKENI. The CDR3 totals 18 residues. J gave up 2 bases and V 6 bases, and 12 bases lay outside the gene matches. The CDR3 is CASSRSGTSGGPAYEQYF. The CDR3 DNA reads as TGTGCCAGCTCGCGTTCCGGGACTAGCGGGGGACCCGCCTACGAGCAGTACTTC.

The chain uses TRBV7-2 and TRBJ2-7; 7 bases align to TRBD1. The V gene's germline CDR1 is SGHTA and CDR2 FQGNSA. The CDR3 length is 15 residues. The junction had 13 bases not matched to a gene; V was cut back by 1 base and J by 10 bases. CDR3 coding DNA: TGTGCCAGCAGCTTAGACGGGACAGCCTCAGTGGTACAGTACTTC. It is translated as CASSLDGTASVVQYF.

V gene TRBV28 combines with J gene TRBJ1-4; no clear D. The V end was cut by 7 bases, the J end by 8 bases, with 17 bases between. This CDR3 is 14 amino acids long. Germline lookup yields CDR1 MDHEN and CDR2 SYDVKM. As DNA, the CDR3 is TGTGCCAGCAACCCCGGTCTGATTTACGAAAAACTGTTTTTT. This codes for CASNPGLIYEKLFF.

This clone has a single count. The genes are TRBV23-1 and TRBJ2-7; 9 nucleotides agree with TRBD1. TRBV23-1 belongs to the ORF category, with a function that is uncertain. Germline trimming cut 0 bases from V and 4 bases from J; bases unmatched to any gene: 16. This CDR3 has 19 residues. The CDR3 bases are TGCGCCAGCAGTCAATCGATGGGACAGGGCTTGTCTCCCCATTACGAGCAGTACTTC. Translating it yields CASSQSMGQGLSPHYEQYF.

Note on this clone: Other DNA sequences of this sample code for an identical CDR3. In DNA, the CDR3 is TGCGCCAGCAGCTTGGTTGTAGGGGGTGGGAATGAGCAGTTCTTC. This encodes CASSLVVGGGNEQFF. The chain links TRBV5-1 to TRBJ2-1, with D perhaps matching TRBD1 (6 bases). V lost 0 bases to trimming and J lost 7 bases, with 14 bases between them. This CDR3 has 15 amino acids. Germline assignment: CDR1 SGHRS and CDR2 YFSETQ.

The CDR3 DNA sequence: TGTGCCAGCAGTGAACCGGACTGGTACACAGATACGCAGTATTTT. It yields the protein CASSEPDWYTDTQYF. The chain is built from TRBV6-1 and TRBJ2-3; D may be TRBD2 (5 bases). The CDR3 consists of 15 residues. The germline V gene encodes CDR1 MNHNS and CDR2 SASEGT. The ends were cut back, 2 bases at V and 2 bases at J, with 11 bases in the middle.

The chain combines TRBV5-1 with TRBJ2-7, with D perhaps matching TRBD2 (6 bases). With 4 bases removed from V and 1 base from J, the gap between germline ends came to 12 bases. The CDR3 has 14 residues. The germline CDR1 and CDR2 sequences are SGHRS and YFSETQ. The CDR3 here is CASSLTSSSYEQYF. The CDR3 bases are TGCGCCAGCAGCCTCACTAGCTCTTCCTACGAGCAGTACTTC.